The 21 T cell receptor beta chains presented below share a single source sample, sequenced in a study of beta chain features in type 1 diabetes. The authors reverse transcribed all of the isolated RNA, so sequencing captured expressed TCRB transcripts. Profiled with immunoSEQ multiplex PCR; TCRdb holds only in-frame clones, not every one. The table includes 350,000 to 400,000 clones, around 12% detected once. These TCRs' antigens remain unknown. General observations from the study: Patients with Type 1 diabetes showed moderately but significantly shorter TCRB CDR3s in all four CD4+ subsets.

Sequencing was carried out using naive CD4+ T cells from blood. The origin of the receptors is a woman between 18 and 29 years old with type 1 diabetes.

V and J are TRBV5-4 and TRBJ1-1; no reliable D call. The CDR3 spans 14 residues. Germline V gene data show CDR1 as SGHNT and CDR2 as YYREEE (reference sequence). Trimming took off 0 bases at V and 1 base at J, with 7 bases between the two ends. In DNA form, the CDR3 reads TGTGCCAGCAGCTTGGGGGCAAAGAACACTGAAGCTTTCTTT. Protein sequence: CASSLGAKNTEAFF. The whole variable domain, filled in from reference TRBV5-4 and TRBJ1-1, reads ETGVTQSPTHLIKTRGQQVTLRCSSQSGHNTVSWYQQALGQGPQFIFQYYREEENGRGNFPPRFSGLQFPNYSSELNVNALELDDSALYLCASSLGAKNTEAFFGQGTRLTVV.

This clone was seen a few times. The V and J genes are TRBV11-1 and TRBJ2-7, with D perhaps TRBD1 (6 bases). The germline V gene encodes CDR1 SGHAT and CDR2 FQDESV (reference sequence). This CDR3 is built from 15 residues. V shed 2 bases and J shed 1 base, with 12 bases lying between them. The CDR3 sequence is CASSLTDSLSYEQYF. As DNA, the CDR3 is TGTGCCAGCAGCTTAACGGACAGCTTATCCTACGAGCAGTACTTC.

This clone was seen more than once but under ten times. The V call is TRBV7-2, the J call TRBJ2-1; 14 bases are a match to TRBD2. The V segment lost 5 bases and the J segment 2 bases; nucleotides outside the gene matches: 2. The CDR3 is made up of 16 amino acids. CDR1 and CDR2 from the germline V gene are SGHTA and FQGNSA. CDR3 sequence (DNA): TGTGCCAGCAGCCCGGGACTAGCGGGAGCCTACAATGAGCAGTTCTTC. Its protein is CASSPGLAGAYNEQFF.

The rearrangement links TRBV27 to TRBJ2-5; D call uncertain. CDR1 is MNHEY, CDR2 SMNVEV, per germline (reference sequence). V lost 7 bases, J lost 4 bases, and 16 bases lay in between. This CDR3 spans 14 amino acids. The DNA for the CDR3 is TGTGCCAGCACCAAATCAGCGCCCCCAGAGACCCAGTACTTC. The encoded protein is CASTKSAPPETQYF.

This clone has just a few counts. The chain couples TRBV29-1 to TRBJ2-1, with 8 bases aligning to TRBD2. CDR1 and CDR2 (germline): SQVTM, ANQGSEA. The CDR3 loop spans 17 amino acids. The V segment lost 1 base and the J segment 9 bases; nucleotides outside the gene matches: 17. This CDR3 is CSVEGERISGRFGEQFF. The CDR3 nucleotides read TGCAGCGTTGAAGGAGAAAGGATCAGCGGGAGATTCGGTGAGCAGTTCTTC.

The rearrangement links TRBV30 to TRBJ1-2, with 7 bases identical to TRBD1. Germline V CDR1 and CDR2: GTSNPN, SVGIG (reference sequence). J gave up 4 bases and V 8 bases, and 7 bases lay outside the gene matches. The CDR3 contains 12 residues. The CDR3 loop reads CAGRSGGYGYTF. The CDR3, as DNA: TGTGCCGGACGGTCAGGGGGCTATGGCTACACCTTC.

The chain employs TRBV28 and TRBJ2-7; perhaps TRBD2 as D (5 bases). CDR1 is MDHEN and CDR2 is SYDVKM in the germline V gene. The V end was cut by 8 bases, the J end by 2 bases, with 19 bases between. The CDR3 loop spans 15 amino acids. The CDR3 DNA sequence: TGTGCCAGCGTTAGAGGAAGAGGGCTACCCTACGAGCAGTACTTC. Protein product: CASVRGRGLPYEQYF.

The chain joins TRBV28 to TRBJ2-1, with 7 bases that match TRBD1. After removal of 1 base from V and 4 bases from J, the junction contained 1 base not matched to a gene. This CDR3 comprises 14 residues. The germline V gene encodes CDR1 MDHEN and CDR2 SYDVKM. The CDR3 nucleotides read TGTGCCAGCAGTTTATCGGACAGGTACAATGAGCAGTTCTTC. It encodes CASSLSDRYNEQFF.

The DNA for the CDR3 is TGTGCCAGCAGCGGCGGGCCCAACGGAGAGACCCAGTACTTC. Residues: CASSGGPNGETQYF. V and J are TRBV5-4 and TRBJ2-5, with a possible D match to TRBD2 (5 bases). Germline CDR1 is SGHNT and CDR2 is YYREEE (reference sequence). The CDR3 runs to 14 residues. V lost 4 bases and J lost 4, with 14 bases in between.

The chain couples TRBV9 to TRBJ2-7; 10 nucleotides align to TRBD2. Germline assignment: CDR1 SGDLS and CDR2 YYNGEE. The CDR3 covers 13 residues. J was trimmed by 2 bases and V by 4 bases; bases with no gene match: 0. The CDR3 loop reads CASSSGRAYEQYF. The CDR3 nucleotides are TGTGCCAGCAGCAGCGGGAGGGCCTACGAGCAGTACTTC.

The rearrangement uses TRBV14 and TRBJ1-1; D is undetermined. Trimming stripped 8 bases from V and 4 bases from J, with 14 bases between. The CDR3 contains 13 residues. Germline assignment: CDR1 SGHDN and CDR2 FVKESK. The CDR3 sequence is CASDKYIGTEAFF. The DNA of the CDR3 is TGTGCCAGCGACAAGTATATTGGCACTGAAGCTTTCTTT.

V gene TRBV4-2 combines with J gene TRBJ2-1, with 11 bases matching TRBD2. CDR3 length: 17 residues. The germline gives CDR1 LGHNA, CDR2 YNFKEQ. V shed 0 bases and J 4 bases; nucleotides not matched to a gene: 5. The CDR3: CASSQEGTSGTYNEQFF. CDR3 nucleotide sequence: TGTGCCAGCAGCCAAGAAGGGACTAGCGGAACTTACAATGAGCAGTTCTTC.

The chain recombines TRBV2 with TRBJ2-1, with TRBD2 identical over 8 bases. Unmatched junction bases numbered 7, after V lost 7 bases and J lost 5 bases. Germline assignment: CDR1 SNHLY and CDR2 FYNNEI. The CDR3 has 14 amino acids. As DNA, the CDR3 is TGTGCCAGCAATCGAGCGGGAGAGCACAATGAGCAGTTCTTC. Amino acid sequence: CASNRAGEHNEQFF.

In its sample, this clone was seen a few times. The gene calls are TRBV19 and TRBJ1-5, with D hard to call. Trimming removed 7 bases at V and 4 bases at J, with 14 bases between. The CDR3 totals 14 residues. The germline gives CDR1 LNHDA, CDR2 SQIVND (reference sequence). The CDR3 DNA reads TGTGCCAGTACTCGGGTTGTGGGTAATCAGCCCCAGCATTTT. It is translated as CASTRVVGNQPQHF.

This clone was detected only a few times. The chain is built from TRBV5-1 and TRBJ2-1, with D perhaps matching TRBD1 (5 bases). The V end was cut by 0 bases, the J end by 6 bases, with 10 bases between. This CDR3 is 14 amino acids long. Germline V gene data show CDR1 as SGHRS and CDR2 as YFSETQ. The DNA for the CDR3 is TGCGCCAGCAGCTTGGCGACAGCTGGCAATGAGCAGTTCTTC. Protein product: CASSLATAGNEQFF.

In this sample, this clone turned up a few times. The chain is built from TRBV7-9 and TRBJ1-6; TRBD1 is a possible D gene (5 bases). In germline, CDR1 is SEHNR, CDR2 FQNEAQ (reference sequence). The CDR3 sequence is 18 residues long. V was shortened by 4 bases and J by 8 bases, with 24 bases between the two germline ends. In nucleotides, the CDR3 is TGTGCCAGCAGCTCAGGAACTATGGGGGGTATGGGAGATTCACCCCTCCACTTT. Amino acid sequence: CASSSGTMGGMGDSPLHF.

This sequence joins TRBV2 and TRBJ2-2; weak D call: TRBD1 (5 bases). The length of the CDR3 is 15 residues. Germline assignment: CDR1 SNHLY and CDR2 FYNNEI. V was pared by 1 base and J by 4 bases, with 10 bases between. The CDR3 here is CASSEGRVATGELFF. CDR3 coding DNA: TGTGCCAGCAGTGAAGGCAGGGTGGCCACCGGGGAGCTGTTTTTT.

The chain recombines TRBV20-1 with TRBJ2-7; D call uncertain. V dropped 6 bases and J dropped 5 bases, with 11 bases sitting between them. CDR3 length: 11 amino acids. Germline CDR1 is DFQATT and CDR2 is SNEGSKA (reference sequence). The DNA of the CDR3 is TGCAGTGCCCGCCTAGTCGACGAGCAGTACTTC. Translated, it gives CSARLVDEQYF.

The chain joins TRBV2 to TRBJ1-2, with D hard to call. Trimming cost V 1 base and J 5 bases, with 5 bases left between them. The CDR3 sequence is 12 residues long. Germline V gene data show CDR1 as SNHLY and CDR2 as FYNNEI. CDR3 bases: TGTGCCAGCAGTGAAGGCGATTATGGCTACACCTTC. Translated: CASSEGDYGYTF.

In this sample, this clone turned up a few times. The gene calls are TRBV30 and TRBJ2-7; 12 bases map to TRBD2. Germline lookup yields CDR1 GTSNPN and CDR2 SVGIG (reference sequence). The CDR3 loop spans 15 amino acids. V gave up 2 bases and J gave up 2 bases; unmatched junction bases: 4. The CDR3 loop reads CAWSPPSGRAYEQYF. DNA for the CDR3: TGTGCCTGGAGTCCCCCTAGCGGGAGGGCCTACGAGCAGTACTTC. The whole variable domain, remainder taken from reference TRBV30 and TRBJ2-7, is SQTIHQWPATLVQPVGSPLSLECTVEGTSNPNLYWYRQAAGRGLQLLFYSVGIGQISSEVPQNLSASRPQDRQFILSSKKLLLSDSGFYLCAWSPPSGRAYEQYFGPGTRLTVT.

Only a few counts were recorded for this clone. This sequence joins TRBV27 and TRBJ2-7; 11 positions match TRBD1. This CDR3 contains 15 residues. Germline lookup yields CDR1 MNHEY and CDR2 SMNVEV (reference sequence). Losses at the gene ends were 5 bases for V and 3 bases for J; bases not matched to a gene: 6. This CDR3 reads CASSPSDRGLYEQYF. The CDR3 DNA reads TGTGCCAGCAGTCCATCGGACAGGGGGCTCTACGAGCAGTACTTC.